One sample yielded the 17 T cell receptor beta chains listed below, sequenced in a study of cytotoxic CD8 clonotypes in ibrutinib-treated CLL. Clones were sequenced by immunoSEQ multiplex PCR, and TCRdb holds only the in-frame ones, with some missing. Of approximately 30,000 clones in the sample, almost 70% were seen once. Source: PBMCs, taken after 24 months of ibrutinib treatment. Source of these receptors: a human donor with chronic lymphocytic leukemia.

In nucleotides, the CDR3 is TGTGCCAGCAGCTTTGGGTACCAAGAGACCCAGTACTTC. This encodes CASSFGYQETQYF. This chain uses TRBV7-9 with TRBJ2-5; D is undetermined. CDR1 SEHNR and CDR2 FQNEAQ come from the germline V gene (reference sequence). The length of the CDR3 is 13 residues. Trimming left V 3 bases short and J 0 bases short, with 5 bases between.

In its sample, this clone was seen a few times. The rearrangement uses TRBV5-1 and TRBJ1-1; D gene unclear. Trimming stripped 1 base from V and 5 bases from J, with 6 bases between. The length of the CDR3 is 12 residues. Germline assignment: CDR1 SGHRS and CDR2 YFSETQ. The CDR3 here is CASSLPGTEAFF. The CDR3 DNA is TGCGCCAGCAGCTTGCCGGGGACTGAAGCTTTCTTT. Full variable domain (rest looked up from reference TRBV5-1 and TRBJ1-1): KAGVTQTPRYLIKTRGQQVTLSCSPISGHRSVSWYQQTPGQGLQFLFEYFSETQRNKGNFPGRFSGRQFSNSRSEMNVSTLELGDSALYLCASSLPGTEAFFGQGTRLTVV.

The table lists this clone with a count of one. The V call is TRBV11-2, the J call TRBJ2-6; D may be TRBD1 (6 bases). V dropped 7 bases and J dropped 0 bases, with 13 bases sitting between them. Germline V gene sequence: CDR1 SGHAT, CDR2 FQNNGV. The CDR3 is 16 residues long. The CDR3 region is CASIPDSLSGANVLTF. CDR3 nucleotides: TGTGCCAGCATCCCGGACAGTCTCTCTGGGGCCAACGTCCTGACTTTC.

The V call is TRBV29-1, the J call TRBJ2-6, with a weak D call TRBD1 (6 bases). Trimming left V 6 bases short and J 3 bases short, with 15 bases between. This CDR3 spans 15 amino acids. The germline V gene has CDR1 SQVTM and CDR2 ANQGSEA. CDR3 region: CSVTTGSNGANVLTF. The CDR3 nucleotides read TGCAGCGTGACTACAGGGTCTAATGGGGCCAACGTCCTGACTTTC.

J is TRBJ1-4 and V is TRBV27; a possible D gene is TRBD1 (5 bases). Germline CDR1 MNHEY, CDR2 SMNVEV (reference sequence). The V gene lost 5 bases and the J gene lost 7 bases, with 14 bases spanning the gap. This CDR3 contains 14 residues. The CDR3 DNA follows: TGTGCCAGCAGTGTCAACCGACAGAGTGAAAAACTGTTTTTT. Translating gives CASSVNRQSEKLFF.

The chain carries TRBV9 and TRBJ2-7; TRBD2 matches at 7 bases. Per germline, CDR1 SGDLS and CDR2 YYNGEE. The J segment lost 2 bases and the V segment lost 0 bases, leaving 2 bases of the junction unmatched. The CDR3 spans 14 residues. The CDR3 reads CASSVAGGTYEQYF. CDR3 nucleotide sequence: TGTGCCAGCAGCGTAGCGGGGGGAACCTACGAGCAGTACTTC.

This clone was seen just once. The genes are TRBV5-1 and TRBJ2-5; 11 nucleotides line up with TRBD1. Germline assignment: CDR1 SGHRS and CDR2 YFSETQ. V trimming: 4 bases; J trimming: 0 bases; junction bases outside the gene matches: 5. CDR3 length equals 16 residues. This CDR3 reads CASSPGTGGYQETQYF. The CDR3, as DNA: TGCGCCAGCAGCCCAGGGACAGGGGGATACCAAGAGACCCAGTACTTC.

The chain recombines TRBV5-1 with TRBJ2-3; D remains ambiguous. This CDR3 region has 14 residues. Trimming left V 0 bases short and J 1 base short, with 6 bases between. Germline CDR1 is SGHRS and CDR2 is YFSETQ. DNA of the CDR3: TGCGCCAGCAGCTTGGACTTGGGCACAGATACGCAGTATTTT. It is translated as CASSLDLGTDTQYF.

In nucleotides, the CDR3 is TGCGCCAGCAGCCCGGGCGGGTTTGGTAACGGGGAGCTGTTTTTT. Protein product: CASSPGGFGNGELFF. The V gene is TRBV5-1, the J gene TRBJ2-2, with D possibly being TRBD2 (5 bases). The V gene's germline CDR1 is SGHRS and CDR2 YFSETQ. Trimming took 4 bases from V and 7 from J, leaving 17 bases between them. CDR3 length: 15 residues.

The chain couples TRBV4-1 to TRBJ2-3, with D perhaps TRBD2 (6 bases). Germline V gene data show CDR1 as MGHRA and CDR2 as YSYEKL. The CDR3 spans 15 residues. Trimming took off 2 bases at V and 2 bases at J, with 11 bases between the two ends. The CDR3 region is CASSQLASDTDTQYF. DNA of the CDR3: TGCGCCAGCAGCCAACTAGCGAGCGACACAGATACGCAGTATTTT.

The rearrangement links TRBV29-1 to TRBJ1-2, with TRBD1 identical over 8 bases. V trimming: 0 bases; J trimming: 5 bases; junction bases outside the gene matches: 8. Germline V gene lookup returns CDR1 SQVTM and CDR2 ANQGSEA. The CDR3 is 15 amino acids. In DNA form, the CDR3 reads TGCAGCGTTGAAGAGGACAGGGCCTTTTGGTATGGCTACACCTTC. Translated, it gives CSVEEDRAFWYGYTF.

The CDR3 DNA is TGTGCCAGCAGCAAGCTAGGAAACACCATATATTTT. This sequence encodes CASSKLGNTIYF. The V call is TRBV14, the J call TRBJ1-3; D unclear. The CDR3 has 12 residues. Germline assignment: CDR1 SGHDN and CDR2 FVKESK. The ends were cut back, 5 bases at V and 4 bases at J, with 6 bases in the middle.

There are a few counts of this clone. The V call is TRBV7-9, the J call TRBJ2-7; no reliable D call. The CDR3 is made up of 14 amino acids. Germline lookup yields CDR1 SEHNR and CDR2 FQNEAQ (reference sequence). V shed 6 bases and J shed 2 bases, with 14 bases lying between them. The CDR3 nucleotides are TGTGCCAGCAGAAGGGTTGAAGGGACCTACGAGCAGTACTTC. It yields the protein CASRRVEGTYEQYF.

This chain joins TRBV9 and TRBJ2-1; D gene unclear. Germline lookup yields CDR1 SGDLS and CDR2 YYNGEE. This CDR3 is built from 15 residues. Trimming shortened V by 6 bases and J by 1 base, and 14 bases separated the two germline ends. The CDR3 coding sequence is TGTGCCAGCACCGTCGACCCAGGATCCTACAATGAGCAGTTCTTC. Its protein product is CASTVDPGSYNEQFF.

V is TRBV9 and J is TRBJ2-5; TRBD2 aligns across 8 bases. Germline V gene data show CDR1 as SGDLS and CDR2 as YYNGEE. Trimming took 4 bases from V and 5 from J; bases not matched to a gene: 10. The CDR3 covers 15 residues. CDR3: CASSTGTRSEETQYF. CDR3 sequence (DNA): TGTGCCAGCAGCACAGGGACTAGGTCCGAGGAGACCCAGTACTTC.

This chain links TRBV7-9 with TRBJ2-3; D not resolved. CDR3 length equals 14 residues. Germline values: CDR1 SEHNR, CDR2 FQNEAQ (reference sequence). V was trimmed by 2 bases and J by 3 bases, leaving 9 bases between them. CDR3 residues: CASSLSDGTDTQYF. The CDR3 coding sequence is TGTGCCAGCAGCTTAAGCGACGGAACAGATACGCAGTATTTT.

This clone has more than one count but fewer than ten. The chain links TRBV2 to TRBJ2-5; TRBD2 matches at 9 bases. CDR3 length equals 16 residues. CDR1 is SNHLY, CDR2 FYNNEI, per germline. V lost 8 bases to trimming and J lost 7 bases; unmatched junction nucleotides: 17. The CDR3 protein is CASSFGGGGAGPTQYF. In nucleotides, the CDR3 is TGTGCCAGCTCCTTCGGAGGCGGGGGGGCCGGTCCGACCCAGTACTTC.